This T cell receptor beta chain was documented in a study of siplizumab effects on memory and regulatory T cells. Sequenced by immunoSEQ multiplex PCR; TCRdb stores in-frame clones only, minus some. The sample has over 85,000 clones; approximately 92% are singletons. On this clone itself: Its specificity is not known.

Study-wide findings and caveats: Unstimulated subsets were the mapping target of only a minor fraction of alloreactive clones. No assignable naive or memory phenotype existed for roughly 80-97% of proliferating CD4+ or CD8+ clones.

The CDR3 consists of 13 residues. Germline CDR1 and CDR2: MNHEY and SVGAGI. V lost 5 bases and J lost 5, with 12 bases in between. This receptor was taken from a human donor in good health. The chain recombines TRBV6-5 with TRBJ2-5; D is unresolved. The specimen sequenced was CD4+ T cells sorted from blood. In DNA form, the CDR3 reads TGTGCCAGCAGTCTTTCTCAGTGGGAGACCCAGTACTTC. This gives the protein CASSLSQWETQYF.